Shown below are 9 T cell receptor beta chains from a single sample sequenced in a study of neurological immune-mediated disorders. Using its own MiXCR run on the 5' RACE reads, TCRdb lists one record per CDR3 protein. The sample carries approximately 50,000 distinct CDR3 sequences, about a tenth recorded once. Sample: PBMCs. These receptors came from a man between 65 and 80 years old with HTLV-1-associated myelopathy (HAM/TSP).

This clonotype was detected ten times or more. The chain carries TRBV20-1 and TRBJ2-7; D remains unclear. This CDR3 is built from 15 residues. Germline V lookup: CDR1 DFQATT, CDR2 SNEGSKA (reference sequence). Trimming removed 1 base from V and 4 bases from J, with 17 bases in between. CDR3 nucleotide sequence: TGCAGTGCTAGAGGGGCCCAACTTTCCCCGTACGAGCAGTACTTC. Protein: CSARGAQLSPYEQYF.

This clonotype has ten or more counts. The rearrangement joins TRBV6-1 to TRBJ1-1; D is perhaps TRBD1 (6 bases). The CDR3 consists of 13 residues. Trimming cost V 9 bases and J 4 bases, with 15 bases left between them. From germline, CDR1 is MNHNS and CDR2 SASEGT. CDR3 sequence reads: CASTSGVGTEAFF. CDR3 DNA sequence: TGTGCCAGTACCTCAGGGGTTGGCACTGAAGCTTTCTTT.

V and J are TRBV28 and TRBJ2-7; 9 nucleotides agree with TRBD2. Germline values: CDR1 MDHEN, CDR2 SYDVKM. The CDR3 runs 16 residues. J gave up 4 bases and V 6 bases, and 13 bases lay outside the gene matches. CDR3 sequence reads: CASSASILAGLYEQYF. The CDR3 DNA follows: TGTGCCAGCAGCGCCTCGATCCTAGCGGGATTATACGAGCAGTACTTC.

The sample holds many counts of this clonotype. The V call is TRBV4-2, the J call TRBJ2-3; 8 bases fit TRBD2. Germline V gene sequence: CDR1 LGHNA, CDR2 YNFKEQ. This CDR3 contains 16 residues. Losses at the gene ends were 3 bases for V and 2 bases for J; bases not matched to a gene: 7. The DNA for the CDR3 is TGTGCCAGCAGCCACGGCGTAGCGGGGATCACAGATACGCAGTATTTT. It encodes CASSHGVAGITDTQYF.

There are many counts of this clonotype. This sequence joins TRBV9 and TRBJ2-2; D not certain. The CDR3 sequence is 10 residues long. The V and J ends lost 7 bases and 6 bases respectively, with 4 bases between them. Germline V lookup: CDR1 SGDLS, CDR2 YYNGEE. For the CDR3, the DNA is TGTGCCAGCGGATCCGGGGAGCTGTTTTTT. Protein sequence: CASGSGELFF.

This clonotype showed up just once. A single base separates this from a much larger clone, so it may be a read error. V gene TRBV19 combines with J gene TRBJ2-1; TRBD2 matches at 11 bases. CDR1 LNHDA and CDR2 SQIVND come from the germline V gene (reference sequence). This CDR3 comprises 15 residues. The CDR3 DNA follows: TGTGTCAGTAGTATGGGACTAGCGGTGAACAATGAGCAGTTCTTC. It encodes CVSSMGLAVNNEQFF.

This clonotype was observed at least ten times. The chain uses TRBV6-2 or TRBV6-3 and TRBJ2-7; D assignment may be TRBD1 or TRBD2 (5 bases each). This CDR3 region has 13 residues. Trimming left V 6 bases short and J 9 bases short, with 18 bases between. CDR1 MNHEY and CDR2 SVGEGT come from the germline V gene. CDR3 amino acids: CASSPGTANRQYF. CDR3 nucleotides: TGTGCCAGCAGCCCCGGGACCGCAAATCGGCAGTACTTC.

This clonotype was observed many times. The rearrangement joins TRBV20-1 to TRBJ2-7, with D possibly being TRBD2 (5 bases). Per germline, CDR1 DFQATT and CDR2 SNEGSKA (reference sequence). Between the trimmed V and J ends, which lost 4 bases and 3 bases, there was a span of 10 bases. The CDR3 is 12 residues long. CDR3: CSANSVIYEQYF. CDR3 nucleotide sequence: TGCAGTGCTAATAGCGTCATCTACGAGCAGTACTTC.

This clonotype showed up many times. This chain joins TRBV18 and TRBJ2-1; 12 bases line up with TRBD2. Germline V lookup: CDR1 KGHSH, CDR2 LQKENI. After removal of 3 bases from V and 4 bases from J, the junction contained 1 base not matched to a gene. CDR3 length: 15 amino acids. The CDR3 region is CASSPGTSGYNEQFF. The CDR3 DNA is TGTGCCAGCTCACCGGGGACTAGCGGGTACAATGAGCAGTTCTTC.